This T cell receptor beta chain derives from a study of OX40 agonist ivuxolimab in advanced cancers. Turning to the study itself: At just under 85% male, the cohort had a mean age of about 60 years, ranging from about 20 to 80. Study observations and caveats: No determination was made of the antigen specificity of the expanded peripheral T cells. On average, CD8+ T cells had more expanded clones than CD4+. Some nonresponders additionally presented with little normalized T-cell clonal expansion.

As to this clone: Its antigen is not identified.

Profiled with immunoSEQ multiplex PCR; TCRdb holds only in-frame clones, not every one. The repertoire consists of 15,000 to 20,000 clones, with 87% occurring once and the leading ten covering under 35%. The germline V gene encodes CDR1 SGHAT and CDR2 FQNNGV. The germline V and J ends were trimmed by 0 bases and 8 bases, with 7 bases remaining between them. The CDR3 consists of 13 residues. This chain joins TRBV11-2 and TRBJ1-4; the D is unclear. This clonotype originated in an adult with an advanced solid tumor such as melanoma, head and neck, liver or kidney cancer. The sample in question was CD4+ or CD8+ T cells sorted from blood, obtained in a trial of the OX40 agonist ivuxolimab. In DNA form, the CDR3 reads TGTGCCAGCAGCTTAGACGCGGTAGAAAAACTGTTTTTT. This encodes CASSLDAVEKLFF. Full variable domain (outside the CDR3, taken from reference TRBV11-2 and TRBJ1-4): EAGVAQSPRYKIIEKRQSVAFWCNPISGHATLYWYQQILGQGPKLLIQFQNNGVVDDSQLPKDRFSAERLKGVDSTLKIQPAKLEDSAVYLCASSLDAVEKLFFGSGTQLSVL.